The clone carrying this TCR beta chain has only one observation. The antigen is not known. This entry comes from a study of a mutant IDH1 vaccine in newly diagnosed glioma. Study overall: Vaccine dosing followed radiotherapy by 4-6 weeks, or accompanied temozolomide cycles. The treated population exhibited a male proportion of roughly 60%, a female proportion of about 38%, and a mean age of about 40 years.

CDR1 and CDR2 (germline): SGHTA, FQGTGA. V was cut by 5 bases and J by 5 bases, with 12 bases left in between. The CDR3 has 13 amino acids. The method was immunoSEQ multiplex PCR; TCRdb's version includes in-frame clones alone and lacks a portion of them. Among tens of thousands of clones listed, around 82% were seen once. The time point: week 5, during vaccination. Vaccine doses each comprised 300 ug of mutant IDH1 20-mer peptide, with topical imiquimod. The source material was PBMCs, sampled from a glioma patient whose treatment included an IDH1 peptide vaccine. The receptor comes from a woman aged 18-29 years with glioma. Some clones in this sample may be carry-over from other donors' samples. The V call is TRBV7-3, the J call TRBJ2-5; D is ambiguous. The CDR3 spells CASSPQPGETQYF. The CDR3 region has the DNA TGTGCCAGCAGCCCACAGCCCGGGGAGACCCAGTACTTC.